Presented here are 29 T cell receptor beta chains from one specimen sequenced in a study of graft-versus-host responses after intestinal transplantation. Measured with immunoSEQ multiplex PCR; TCRdb has only the in-frame clones, and not every one. The table lists 65,000 to 90,000 clones, roughly 92% of them singletons, with approximately 0.4% in the top ten. Their antigens remain unidentified. This specimen was unstimulated CD8+ T cells sorted from spleen or lymph node cells, taken before transplant. The receptor source for this set is a human donor who was the organ donor for an intestinal transplant.

This clone was detected once. No DNA is shown, since the ends of the CDR3 on it are uncertain; the CDR3 is the one TCRdb lists. The chain uses TRBV7-8 and TRBJ2-7; TRBD2 was called by the table and not checked on the DNA. 15 amino acids form the CDR3, both terminal residues included. From germline, CDR1 is SGHVS and CDR2 FQNEAQ. CDR3 in amino acids: CASSFGPGTIYEQYF.

This chain joins TRBV4-2 and TRBJ2-1; TRBD2 agrees at 8 bases. The V and J ends lost 1 base and 4 bases, in that order; junction bases with no gene match: 9. This CDR3 region has 17 residues. CDR1 is LGHNA and CDR2 is YNFKEQ in the germline V gene. The CDR3 is CASSQAGLAGGYNEQFF. The CDR3 bases are TGTGCCAGCAGCCAAGCTGGTCTGGCGGGGGGATACAATGAGCAGTTCTTC.

This sequence joins TRBV4-3 and TRBJ2-2; D may be TRBD1 (5 bases). This CDR3 is 16 amino acids long. V was clipped by 4 bases and J by 3 bases, with 15 bases between them. Germline CDR1 is LGHNA and CDR2 is YSLEER. The CDR3 bases are TGCGCCAGCAGCCCCATCCTAGGGGTTTACACCGGGGAGCTGTTTTTT. Translated: CASSPILGVYTGELFF.

The V call is TRBV11-2, the J call TRBJ2-2; 7 nucleotides align to TRBD2. This CDR3 contains 14 residues. The ends lost 8 bases at V and 1 base at J; junction bases unmatched: 4. Per germline, CDR1 SGHAT and CDR2 FQNNGV. CDR3 nucleotides: TGTGCCAGCGCGTGGGGGGGGAACACCGGGGAGCTGTTTTTT. This encodes CASAWGGNTGELFF.

This chain uses TRBV2 with TRBJ2-2; D gene unclear. V was trimmed by 7 bases and J by 7 bases, leaving 7 bases between them. CDR3 length: 11 residues. CDR1 is SNHLY and CDR2 is FYNNEI in the germline V gene. This CDR3 is CASTERGELFF. The CDR3 coding sequence is TGTGCCAGCACGGAGCGCGGGGAGCTGTTTTTT.

The gene calls are TRBV7-8 and TRBJ2-7; TRBD2 matches at 15 bases. This CDR3 spans 15 amino acids. J lost 5 bases, V lost 4 bases, and 3 bases had no gene match. Germline lookup yields CDR1 SGHVS and CDR2 FQNEAQ. The CDR3 sequence is CASSWGLAGGNEQYF. The CDR3 coding sequence is TGTGCCAGCAGCTGGGGACTAGCGGGGGGAAACGAGCAGTACTTC.

The rearrangement uses TRBV10-3 and TRBJ2-5; 8 nucleotides agree with TRBD1. The J call may be wrong; the DNA end is better matched by TRBJ2-7. CDR3 size: 13 residues. Germline lookup yields CDR1 ENHRY and CDR2 SYGVKD. CDR3 region: CAISPTGAHEQYF. In DNA, the CDR3 is TGTGCCATCAGCCCGACAGGGGCCCACGAGCAGTACTTC.

J is TRBJ1-1 and V is TRBV28, with a weak D call TRBD1 (5 bases). V lost 4 bases to trimming and J lost 11 bases, with 11 bases between them. Germline CDR1 MDHEN, CDR2 SYDVKM. The CDR3 loop spans 11 amino acids. This CDR3 is CASSSGLGAFF. The DNA of the CDR3 is TGTGCCAGCAGTTCGGGACTCGGGGCTTTCTTT.

The CDR3 sequence is CASSLLADLANEQFF. The CDR3, as DNA: TGTGCCAGCAGTTTATTGGCAGATCTAGCCAATGAGCAGTTCTTC. The chain links TRBV28 to TRBJ2-1; tentatively, D is TRBD2 (5 bases). The germline V gene encodes CDR1 MDHEN and CDR2 SYDVKM. V lost 1 base and J 6 bases, leaving 13 bases between the germline ends. The CDR3 length is 15 residues.

The CDR3 DNA reads as TGTGCCAGCAGCTTGGGAACAGGGGCGTACACTGAAGCTTTCTTT. It specifies CASSLGTGAYTEAFF. V and J are TRBV5-6 and TRBJ1-1; TRBD1 matches 7 bases. Germline values: CDR1 SGHDT, CDR2 YYEEEE. The CDR3 spans 15 residues. J lost 3 bases, V lost 0 bases, and 5 bases had no gene match.

V usage is TRBV6-5 and J usage is TRBJ2-7; 8 bases line up with TRBD2. The ends lost 2 bases at V and 5 bases at J; junction bases unmatched: 11. Germline CDR1 is MNHEY and CDR2 is SVGAGI. This CDR3 has 16 residues. The DNA for the CDR3 is TGTGCCAGCAGTTACGATTTGGTGAGCGGGGGTGACGAGCAGTACTTC. Amino acid sequence: CASSYDLVSGGDEQYF.

This chain connects TRBV10-1 to TRBJ2-7; 8 bases align to TRBD1. CDR1 and CDR2 (germline): WNHNN, SYGVQD (reference sequence). This CDR3 has 13 amino acids. J gave up 2 bases and V 10 bases, and 7 bases lay outside the gene matches. CDR3 residues: CAMTGDIPYEQYF. Here the CDR3 DNA reads TGCGCCATGACAGGGGATATACCCTACGAGCAGTACTTC.

The J gene is TRBJ2-1, the V gene TRBV4-1; 9 bases match TRBD2. The V gene's germline CDR1 is MGHRA and CDR2 YSYEKL. The junction had 2 bases not matched to a gene; V was cut back by 0 bases and J by 2 bases. The CDR3 is 16 residues long. The CDR3 protein is CASSQELAGAYNEQFF. CDR3 DNA sequence: TGCGCCAGCAGCCAAGAGTTAGCGGGGGCCTACAATGAGCAGTTCTTC.

This clone has more than one count but fewer than ten. V is TRBV7-9 and J is TRBJ1-1, with D possibly being TRBD1 (5 bases). Trimming stripped 8 bases from V and 2 bases from J, with 15 bases between. Germline CDR1 and CDR2: SEHNR and FQNEAQ (reference sequence). The CDR3 contains 14 residues. The CDR3: CASDGGLGNTEAFF. The CDR3 nucleotides are TGTGCCAGCGATGGGGGGTTGGGTAACACTGAAGCTTTCTTT.

This clone was picked up one time. The chain employs TRBV9 and TRBJ2-1; D is possibly TRBD2 (6 bases). Per germline, CDR1 SGDLS and CDR2 YYNGEE. V lost 0 bases and J 7 bases, leaving 11 bases between the germline ends. The CDR3 is 14 amino acids. In DNA, the CDR3 is TGTGCCAGCAGCGTAGGGGGGGACCCTAATGAGCAGTTCTTC. It is translated as CASSVGGDPNEQFF.

In DNA, the CDR3 is TGCAGCGTTGAAGAGTGGACTTTGGGCGAGAGCTACAATGAGCAGTTCTTC. It is translated as CSVEEWTLGESYNEQFF. This chain links TRBV29-1 with TRBJ2-1, with D possibly matching TRBD2 (5 bases). V gave up 0 bases and J gave up 3 bases, with 18 bases separating them. Germline V gene sequence: CDR1 SQVTM, CDR2 ANQGSEA. The CDR3 totals 17 residues.

CDR3 DNA: TGTGCCAGCAGCCCGGGACAGGGAAACTATGGCTACACCTTC. Translation gives CASSPGQGNYGYTF. The chain carries TRBV27 and TRBJ1-2; 9 bases line up with TRBD1. V trimming: 6 bases; J trimming: 2 bases; junction bases outside the gene matches: 4. The CDR3 has 14 residues. CDR1 MNHEY and CDR2 SMNVEV come from the germline V gene (reference sequence).

The chain couples TRBV27 to TRBJ1-1; possible D gene TRBD1, 6 bases. This CDR3 region has 14 residues. The germline V gene encodes CDR1 MNHEY and CDR2 SMNVEV (reference sequence). Trimming left V 4 bases short and J 5 bases short, with 14 bases between. The DNA for the CDR3 is TGTGCCAGCAGTTGGGGAGGGGGGGGAACTGAAGCTTTCTTT. Translated, it gives CASSWGGGGTEAFF.

This chain connects TRBV9 to TRBJ2-3, with 8 nucleotides matching TRBD2. Trimming cost V 3 bases and J 3 bases; bases outside gene matches: 9. The germline V gene has CDR1 SGDLS and CDR2 YYNGEE. This CDR3 region has 16 residues. This CDR3 reads CASSATGGHGTDTQYF. CDR3 DNA: TGTGCCAGCAGCGCGACGGGGGGGCACGGGACAGATACGCAGTATTTT. The whole variable domain, remainder taken from reference TRBV9 and TRBJ2-3, is DSGVTQTPKHLITATGQRVTLRCSPRSGDLSVYWYQQSLDQGLQFLIQYYNGEERAKGNILERFSAQQFPDLHSELNLSSLELGDSALYFCASSATGGHGTDTQYFGPGTRLTVL.

The chain has TRBV27 and TRBJ2-5, with 8 bases matching TRBD2. The CDR3 sequence is 15 residues long. The germline CDR1 and CDR2 sequences are MNHEY and SMNVEV (reference sequence). V was clipped by 6 bases and J by 2 bases; unmatched bases: 8. The CDR3 loop reads CASRWAGGLQETQYF. The CDR3 DNA sequence: TGTGCCAGCAGGTGGGCGGGGGGCCTGCAAGAGACCCAGTACTTC.

The V call is TRBV7-2, the J call TRBJ2-3; 11 positions agree with TRBD2. J gave up 2 bases and V 5 bases, and 9 bases lay outside the gene matches. Germline V gene sequence: CDR1 SGHTA, CDR2 FQGNSA. The CDR3 has 17 amino acids. CDR3 coding DNA: TGTGCCAGCAGCCATGGGACTAGCGGACTAAACACAGATACGCAGTATTTT. Translating gives CASSHGTSGLNTDTQYF.

The rearrangement joins TRBV4-1 to TRBJ2-6; the D gene is possibly TRBD1 (6 bases). Per the germline V gene, CDR1 is MGHRA and CDR2 is YSYEKL. There are 16 residues in the CDR3. V lost 1 base, J lost 6 bases, and 13 bases lay in between. The CDR3 reads CASSQAGQGQANVLTF. CDR3 in DNA: TGCGCCAGCAGCCAAGCGGGGCAGGGACAGGCCAACGTCCTGACTTTC.

This clone appeared a single time. This chain uses TRBV30 with TRBJ2-5; 7 bases are shared with TRBD1. Gene TRBJ2-7 matches the end of the DNA better, so the J call may be wrong. This CDR3 has 16 residues. Germline CDR1 is GTSNPN and CDR2 is SVGIG (reference sequence). The CDR3, as DNA: TGTGCCTGGACCCGGGACCCTCAAGACAGGGTCTACGAGCAGTACTTC. It specifies CAWTRDPQDRVYEQYF.

The chain recombines TRBV4-3 with TRBJ1-5, with D hard to call. In germline, CDR1 is LGHNA, CDR2 YSLEER. V lost 0 bases and J 3 bases, leaving 12 bases between the germline ends. The CDR3 length is 16 residues. Here the CDR3 reads CASSQDRWQDNQPQHF. The DNA of the CDR3 is TGCGCCAGCAGCCAAGATCGATGGCAGGACAATCAGCCCCAGCATTTT.

V and J are TRBV28 and TRBJ2-7; 9 bases line up with TRBD1. The germline CDR1 and CDR2 sequences are MDHEN and SYDVKM. The V gene end was trimmed by 3 bases and the J gene end by 5 bases; junction bases not matched to a gene: 8. The CDR3 runs 15 residues. The CDR3 sequence is CASSLVGQGRNEQYF. CDR3 coding DNA: TGTGCCAGCAGTTTGGTCGGACAGGGGCGGAACGAGCAGTACTTC.

V and J are TRBV19 and TRBJ2-2; tentative D call: TRBD1 (5 bases). Germline assignment: CDR1 LNHDA and CDR2 SQIVND (reference sequence). The V end was cut by 6 bases, the J end by 6 bases, with 11 bases between. The CDR3 has 13 amino acids. The CDR3 region is CASRQAEAGELFF. In nucleotides, the CDR3 is TGTGCCAGTAGACAGGCTGAGGCCGGGGAGCTGTTTTTT.

The chain couples TRBV5-4 to TRBJ2-5; D is possibly TRBD1 (5 bases). Trimming left V 7 bases short and J 3 bases short, with 16 bases between. This CDR3 spans 14 amino acids. The germline gives CDR1 SGHNT, CDR2 YYREEE (reference sequence). CDR3 DNA sequence: TGTGCCAGCTTTCGATCAGGGTACGAAGAGACCCAGTACTTC. Protein product: CASFRSGYEETQYF.

The chain joins TRBV5-4 to TRBJ2-7; 8 bases are a match to TRBD1. Per the germline V gene, CDR1 is SGHNT and CDR2 is YYREEE (reference sequence). The V segment lost 1 base and the J segment 2 bases; nucleotides outside the gene matches: 8. The CDR3 is 16 residues long. CDR3 nucleotides: TGTGCCAGCAGCTTGCCAGGGACAGGAGCTACCTACGAGCAGTACTTC. The encoded protein is CASSLPGTGATYEQYF.

CDR3 DNA: TGTGCCAGCCTTTCCTCGTTCTATGGCTACACCTTC. Encoded protein: CASLSSFYGYTF. The chain uses TRBV6-1 and TRBJ1-2; the D is unclear. The CDR3 is made up of 12 amino acids. Germline CDR1 reads MNHNS; CDR2 reads SASEGT. V lost 8 bases and J 4 bases, leaving 11 bases between the germline ends.